These 4 T cell receptor beta chains were sequenced from one sample in a study of T cell repertoires in cytomegalovirus infection. TCRdb recomputed calls from the reads with MiXCR, one row per CDR3 protein. Among about 770,000 distinct CDR3 sequences listed, about 29% were seen once. Their specific antigens are unknown. Source: cultured CD8+ T cells from PBMCs, taken from culture after CMV antigen stimulation. These TCRs come from a human donor in good health (CMV status not recorded). Some clones in this sample may be carry-over from other donors' samples.

This clonotype showed up many times. The chain has TRBV12-3 or TRBV12-4 and TRBJ1-1, with unresolved D. This CDR3 contains 15 residues. V was trimmed by 6 bases and J by 1 base, leaving 15 bases between them. CDR3 sequence (DNA): TGTGCCAGCAGCCCGCGCGGACGGCCGAACACTGAAGCTTTCTTT. It encodes CASSPRGRPNTEAFF.

The table lists this clonotype with a count of one. The chain is built from TRBV4-2 and TRBJ1-6, with D unclear. V shed 3 bases and J shed 9 bases, with 18 bases lying between them. The CDR3 is made up of 16 amino acids. From germline, CDR1 is LGHNA and CDR2 YNFKEQ. CDR3 in DNA: TGTGCCAGCAGCCAGAGGCCGTCAGTTCGGATTTCACCCCTCCACTTT. It specifies CASSQRPSVRISPLHF.

This clonotype was seen repeatedly, ten times or more. The chain couples TRBV7-9 to TRBJ2-5; no definite D call. Germline V lookup: CDR1 SEHNR, CDR2 FQNEAQ (reference sequence). The CDR3 loop spans 14 amino acids. With 5 bases removed from V and 0 bases from J, the gap between germline ends came to 10 bases. The CDR3 DNA reads as TGTGCCAGCAGCCCCGAAACGTACCAAGAGACCCAGTACTTC. Translated: CASSPETYQETQYF.

This chain links TRBV12-3 or TRBV12-4 with TRBJ2-6; D gene ambiguous. The CDR3 length is 18 residues. The V gene lost 4 bases and the J gene lost 0 bases, with 16 bases spanning the gap. This chain's CDR3 is CASSSLMHSNSGANVLTF. CDR3 sequence (DNA): TGTGCCAGCAGTTCTTTGATGCATTCAAACTCTGGGGCCAACGTCCTGACTTTC.